One sample yielded the 10 T cell receptor beta chains listed below, sequenced in a study of CD8 T cells in Susac syndrome. RNA totalling roughly 0.45 to 1 ug underwent reverse transcription with random hexamers. TCRdb re-called the immunoSEQ multiplex PCR reads through MiXCR, storing one row per CDR3 protein. Of about 300,000 distinct CDR3 sequences in the sample, roughly 94% are singletons; the top ten hold less than 0.08%. The sequencing input was CD4+ T cells from PBMCs. The receptors were gathered from a human donor with multiple sclerosis.

In its sample, this clonotype was seen a few times. The V and J genes are TRBV6-1 and TRBJ2-6, with D hard to call. Trimming stripped 7 bases from V and 1 base from J, with 5 bases between. The CDR3 runs to 13 residues. In germline, CDR1 is MNHNS, CDR2 SASEGT. CDR3 loop: CASTLSGANVLTF. In DNA form, the CDR3 reads TGTGCCAGCACTCTGTCTGGGGCCAACGTCCTGACTTTC.

This chain links TRBV3-1 with TRBJ1-2; no clear D. This CDR3 has 15 residues. Per the germline V gene, CDR1 is LGHDT and CDR2 is YNNKEL (reference sequence). Trimming shortened V by 2 bases and J by 6 bases, and 16 bases separated the two germline ends. CDR3 DNA sequence: TGTGCCAGCAGCCAAAACCAGGCAGACAATGATGGCTACACCTTC. Encoded protein: CASSQNQADNDGYTF.

This chain's CDR3 is CASSRTGAENIQYF. The CDR3 DNA is TGTGCCAGCAGCCGCACAGGCGCCGAAAACATTCAGTACTTC. The chain has TRBV11-2 and TRBJ2-4, with D possibly matching TRBD1 (5 bases). V was trimmed by 5 bases and J by 5 bases, leaving 13 bases between them. This CDR3 comprises 14 residues. Germline-derived CDR1 and CDR2 are SGHAT and FQNNGV.

The chain couples TRBV7-9 to TRBJ1-1, with 8 bases that match TRBD1. V gave up 2 bases and J gave up 3 bases; unmatched junction bases: 8. Germline-derived CDR1 and CDR2 are SEHNR and FQNEAQ (reference sequence). The CDR3 covers 16 residues. CDR3 in amino acids: CASSLLNRRGHTEAFF. Written as DNA, the CDR3 is TGTGCCAGCAGCTTACTAAATCGCAGGGGGCACACTGAAGCTTTCTTT. Supplemented by reference TRBV7-9 and TRBJ1-1, the full variable domain reads DTGVSQNPRHKITKRGQNVTFRCDPISEHNRLYWYRQTLGQGPEFLTYFQNEAQLEKSRLLSDRFSAERPKGSFSTLEIQRTEQGDSAMYLCASSLLNRRGHTEAFFGQGTRLTVV.

The V call is TRBV6-1, the J call TRBJ2-1, with a possible D match to TRBD2 (6 bases). V was pared by 6 bases and J by 5 bases, with 17 bases between. Germline CDR1 and CDR2: MNHNS and SASEGT. The CDR3 runs to 15 residues. The CDR3 here is CASSKTRLSNNEQFF. The CDR3 region has the DNA TGTGCCAGCAGCAAGACTAGGCTAAGTAACAATGAGCAGTTCTTC.

The rearrangement links TRBV10-3 to TRBJ2-1; 8 bases are shared with TRBD2. The CDR3 spans 14 residues. Germline trimming cut 8 bases from V and 6 bases from J; bases unmatched to any gene: 9. Germline V gene data show CDR1 as ENHRY and CDR2 as SYGVKD. This chain's CDR3 is CAIGGLGAPNEQFF. The CDR3, as DNA: TGTGCCATCGGGGGACTAGGGGCCCCCAATGAGCAGTTCTTC.

This clonotype was seen once. The chain uses TRBV7-2 and TRBJ2-7; D not certain. Per germline, CDR1 SGHTA and CDR2 FQGNSA. The CDR3 covers 16 residues. With 1 base removed from V and 0 bases from J, the gap between germline ends came to 13 bases. CDR3 sequence (DNA): TGTGCCAGCAGCTTAGGAGGCCCGTCCACCTCCTACGAGCAGTACTTC. Translating it yields CASSLGGPSTSYEQYF.

The V gene is TRBV6-6, the J gene TRBJ2-5, with D tentatively TRBD2 (6 bases). CDR3 size: 14 residues. Germline V gives CDR1 MNHNY, CDR2 SVGAGI (reference sequence). Trimming took off 7 bases at V and 5 bases at J, with 17 bases between the two ends. CDR3 nucleotides: TGTGCCAGCACCAGGGACTCCAACTGGGAGACCCAGTACTTC. Amino acids: CASTRDSNWETQYF.

The V gene is TRBV19, the J gene TRBJ1-1; maybe TRBD1 (6 bases). The CDR3 totals 19 residues. CDR1 LNHDA and CDR2 SQIVND come from the germline V gene (reference sequence). V was clipped by 7 bases and J by 2 bases, with 29 bases between them. The CDR3 protein is CASTKRGRQEGETNTEAFF. The DNA for the CDR3 is TGTGCCAGTACCAAAAGGGGCCGACAGGAGGGAGAGACTAACACTGAAGCTTTCTTT.

The chain employs TRBV25-1 and TRBJ2-3; D not resolved. Germline lookup yields CDR1 MGHDK and CDR2 SYGVNS. The CDR3 contains 15 residues. The V and J ends lost 3 bases and 2 bases respectively, with 12 bases between them. CDR3 coding DNA: TGTGCCAGCAGTGACCGTAGGTGGGACACAGATACGCAGTATTTT. This encodes CASSDRRWDTDTQYF.